This T cell receptor (beta chain) was retrieved from a study of OX40 agonist ivuxolimab in advanced cancers. TCRdb's table, derived via immunoSEQ multiplex PCR, lists solely in-frame clones and lacks some. The sample consists of roughly 62,000 clones, about 85% of them appearing once. The germline V gene encodes CDR1 LGHNT and CDR2 FRNRAP. The CDR3 length is 18 residues. For this clone: The antigen is undetermined.

Study-level results: Antigen targets of the expanded peripheral T cells went undetermined.

This receptor was obtained from an adult with an advanced solid tumor such as melanoma, head and neck, liver or kidney cancer. This material consisted of CD4+ or CD8+ T cells sorted from blood, taken in a trial of the OX40 agonist ivuxolimab. This chain links TRBV12-5 with TRBJ2-5, with a weak D call TRBD1 (6 bases). The J call may be mistaken, given a closer DNA end match to TRBJ2-7. The CDR3 DNA reads TGTGCTAGTGGTTTCTCACCCTCAAACCAGGGGTTGACCTACGAGCAGTACTTC. It is translated as CASGFSPSNQGLTYEQYF.